This T cell receptor beta chain comes out of a study of shared clonotypes between healthy human individuals. In the study overall: Each donor contributed plates that comprised three CD4 naive, three CD4 memory, two CD8 naive and one CD8 memory. General observations from the study: Non-shared clonotypes had lower generation probabilities than those shared by all four donors. Clonotypes that were shared across a handful of donors made up 4% to 6% of naive CD4 clonotypes.

Naive CD8 cells, CD45RO-negative and positively selected for CCR7, excluded terminally differentiated effector memory CD45RA+ cells. Germline V gives CDR1 SGHNT, CDR2 YENEEA. This CDR3 is built from 15 residues. V was cut by 1 base and J by 5 bases, with 14 bases left in between. Sequenced by immunoSEQ multiplex PCR; TCRdb stores in-frame clones only, minus some. The repertoire holds millions of clones, with about 94% as singletons. A word on this clone: Its antigen is not identified.

Sequenced material: naive CD8+ T cells sorted from blood. The chain employs TRBV11-3 and TRBJ2-5; a possible D gene is TRBD1 (6 bases). The TCR was taken from a man younger than 35 in good health. CDR3 DNA: TGTGCCAGCAGCTTAGGGGAAGGGGGTAGGGAGACCCAGTACTTC. Amino acids: CASSLGEGGRETQYF. Combining the CDR3 with reference TRBV11-3 and TRBJ2-5 gives the whole variable domain EAGVVQSPRYKIIEKKQPVAFWCNPISGHNTLYWYLQNLGQGPELLIRYENEEAVDDSQLPKDRFSAERLKGVDSTLKIQPAELGDSAVYLCASSLGEGGRETQYFGPGTRLLVL.